This T cell receptor beta chain was captured by sequencing in a study of blood T cell repertoires in COVID-19. There are a few counts of this clone. The assay was immunoSEQ multiplex PCR, and TCRdb's table has in-frame clones only and misses some. The sample lists about 140,000 clones, around four fifths occurring once. The CDR3 loop spans 12 amino acids. Per the germline V gene, CDR1 is MDHEN and CDR2 is SYDVKM. The germline V and J ends were trimmed by 5 bases and 10 bases, with 11 bases remaining between them. The chain uses TRBV28 and TRBJ2-2; D gene uncertain. The clonotype originates from a woman aged 80 or over with acute or convalescent COVID-19. The sequenced sample was peripheral blood. CDR3 in DNA: TGTGCCAGCAGTGATAGCAAGCCGGAGCTGTTTTTT. Its protein product is CASSDSKPELFF.